Listed below are T cell receptor beta chains from one sample, sequenced in a study of cytomegalovirus exposure and HLA in healthy donors. Profiled with immunoSEQ multiplex PCR; TCRdb holds only in-frame clones, not every one. The data show approximately 110,000 clones, with over 60% seen just once and roughly 4.4% held by the top ten. The sequenced sample consisted of PBMCs. The receptors were gathered from a man aged 25-45 years in good health and CMV-seropositive. Both conserved end residues are part of each CDR3. D genes are given only for firm matches. A clone size is listed for some rows: how often the clone was seen (once, few, many), or a class if it is expanded.

>-|-|TRBJ2-2|TRBV19
TGTGCCAGTAGGACGGGTCTTTTGAACACCGGGGAGCTGTTTTTT
CASRTGLLNTGELFF
>-|-|TRBJ2-5|TRBV5-1
TGCGCCAGCAGCCCAGGGCTAGGACACCAAGAGACCCAGTACTTC
CASSPGLGHQETQYF
>-|TRBD1|TRBJ1-2|TRBV2
TGTGCCAGCAGTGGGGACAGGGGAAATGGCTACACCTTC
CASSGDRGNGYTF
>-|-|TRBJ2-3|TRBV7-9
TGTGCCAGCAGCGCGGGCGGAGGGGTCGTATTAGATACGCAGTATTTT
CASSAGGGVVLDTQYF
>-|-|TRBJ2-1|TRBV20-1
TGCAGTGCTCCCGGAGGCCGGACCCAGTTCTTC
CSAPGGRTQFF
>-|-|TRBJ1-2|TRBV7-9
TGTGCCAGCAGCTTAACAGGGCCTAACTATGGCTACACCTTC
CASSLTGPNYGYTF
>-|TRBD1|TRBJ2-2|TRBV2
TGTGCCAGCAGTGACGGGACAGGGATTTTAGCCGGGGAGCTGTTTTTT
CASSDGTGILAGELFF
>-|-|TRBJ1-2|TRBV7-9
TGTGCCAGCAGCCCCCAGCAGGGTCTAGGCTACACCTTC
CASSPQQGLGYTF
>-|-|TRBJ1-3|TRBV7-2
TGTGCCAGCAGATCAAGATCAGGGTTAGGGAACACCATATATTTT
CASRSRSGLGNTIYF
>-|TRBD1|TRBJ1-5|TRBV6-4
TGTGCCAGCAGTGCTCGGACAGGGGATCAGCCCCAGCATTTT
CASSARTGDQPQHF
>-|-|TRBJ1-4|TRBV6-6
TGTGCCAGCAGTTACTCGACGGACTATAATGAAAAACTGTTTTTT
CASSYSTDYNEKLFF
>-|TRBD2|TRBJ2-5|TRBV4-2
TGTGCCAGCAGCCAAGGGACTAGCGGGGGTCAAGAGACCCAGTACTTC
CASSQGTSGGQETQYF
>-|-|TRBJ2-3|TRBV7-2
TGTGCCAGCAGCTTAGAGAGGGTCACAGATACGCAGTATTTT
CASSLERVTDTQYF
>-|-|TRBJ1-2|TRBV5-6
TGTGCCAGCAGCTTGATACAGGCTGACTATGGCTACACCTTC
CASSLIQADYGYTF
>few|-|TRBJ1-2|TRBV6-5
TGTGCCAGCAGTTTTTCAGGGTCCAACTATGGCTACACCTTC
CASSFSGSNYGYTF
>-|-|TRBJ2-2|TRBV7-2
TGTGCCAGCAGCCAAGATCCGGGGAACACCGGGGAGCTGTTTTTT
CASSQDPGNTGELFF
>-|TRBD1|TRBJ2-1|TRBV18
TGTGCCAGCTCACCTGCCGGGACAGGAGGGCTCTTC
CASSPAGTGGLF
>few|-|TRBJ2-6|TRBV9
TGTGCCAGCAGCGTGGGGAGGTTCTCTGGGGCCAACGTCCTGACTTTC
CASSVGRFSGANVLTF
>-|TRBD1|TRBJ1-6|TRBV6-6
TGTGCCAGCAGTTACGCGGACAGGGTGAGGCCCCTCCACTTT
CASSYADRVRPLHF
>-|TRBD1|TRBJ1-6|TRBV6-1
TGTGCCAGCAGACCGGGACAGGATAATTCACCCCTCCACTTT
CASRPGQDNSPLHF
>-|-|TRBJ1-1|TRBV6-5
TGTGCCAGCAGTCAGGGTGCTGAAGCTTTCTTT
CASSQGAEAFF
>-|TRBD1|TRBJ2-7|TRBV19
TGTGCCAGTAGAGTTGGGGGACAGGACTACGAGCAGTACTTC
CASRVGGQDYEQYF
>-|TRBD1|TRBJ1-5|TRBV2
TGTGCCAGCAGCCGGGACAGAGGAGATCAGCCCCAGCATTTT
CASSRDRGDQPQHF
>-|TRBD1|TRBJ1-1|TRBV19
TGTGCCAGTACAAAGTCCGGGACAGGGGACTCAGCTTTCTTT
CASTKSGTGDSAFF
>-|-|TRBJ1-5|TRBV6-1
TGTGCCGGCAGTGACACAGGTTTTCATCAGCCCCAGCATTTT
CAGSDTGFHQPQHF
>-|TRBD2|TRBJ2-1|TRBV5-1
TGCGCCAGCACTCCGGCGGGGGGGCCGGGTGAGCAGTTCTTC
CASTPAGGPGEQFF